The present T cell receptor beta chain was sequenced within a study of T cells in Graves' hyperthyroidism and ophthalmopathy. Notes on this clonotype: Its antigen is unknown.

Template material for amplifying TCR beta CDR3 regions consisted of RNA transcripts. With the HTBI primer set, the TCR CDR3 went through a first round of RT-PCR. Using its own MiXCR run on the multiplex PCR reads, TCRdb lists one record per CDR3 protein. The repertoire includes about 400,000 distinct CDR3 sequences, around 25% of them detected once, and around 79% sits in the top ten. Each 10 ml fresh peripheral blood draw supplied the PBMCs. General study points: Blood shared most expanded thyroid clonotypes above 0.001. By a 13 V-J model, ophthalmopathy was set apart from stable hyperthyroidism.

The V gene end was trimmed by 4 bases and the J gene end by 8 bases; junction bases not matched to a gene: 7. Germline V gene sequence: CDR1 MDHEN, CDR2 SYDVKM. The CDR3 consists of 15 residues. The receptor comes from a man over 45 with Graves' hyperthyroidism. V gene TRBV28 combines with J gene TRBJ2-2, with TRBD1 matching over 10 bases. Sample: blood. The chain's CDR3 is CASSSWTGGFGELFF. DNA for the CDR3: TGTGCCAGCAGTTCCTGGACAGGGGGGTTTGGGGAGCTGTTTTTT.